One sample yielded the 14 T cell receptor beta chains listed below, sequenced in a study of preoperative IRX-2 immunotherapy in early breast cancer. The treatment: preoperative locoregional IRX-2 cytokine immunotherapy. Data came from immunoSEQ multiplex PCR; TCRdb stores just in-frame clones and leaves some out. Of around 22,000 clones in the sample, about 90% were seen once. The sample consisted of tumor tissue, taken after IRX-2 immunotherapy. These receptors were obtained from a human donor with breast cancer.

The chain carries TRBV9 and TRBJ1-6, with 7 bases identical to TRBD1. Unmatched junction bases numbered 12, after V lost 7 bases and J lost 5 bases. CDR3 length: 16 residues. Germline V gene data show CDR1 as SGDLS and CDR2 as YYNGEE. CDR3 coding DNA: TGTGCCAGCGGCCCAAGCACAGGGGATAATAATTCACCCCTCCACTTT. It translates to CASGPSTGDNNSPLHF.

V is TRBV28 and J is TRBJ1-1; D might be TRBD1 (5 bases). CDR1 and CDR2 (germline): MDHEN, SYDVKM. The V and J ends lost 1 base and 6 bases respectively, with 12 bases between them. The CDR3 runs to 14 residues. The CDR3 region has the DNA TGTGCCAGCAGTTTATACCGTGGGGGTGCTGAAGCTTTCTTT. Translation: CASSLYRGGAEAFF.

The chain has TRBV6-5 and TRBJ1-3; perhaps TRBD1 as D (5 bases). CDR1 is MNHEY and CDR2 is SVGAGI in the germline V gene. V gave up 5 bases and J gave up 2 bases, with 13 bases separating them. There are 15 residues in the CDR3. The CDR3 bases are TGTGCCAGCAGTCGGGACTCAAGTACTGGAAACACCATATATTTT. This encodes CASSRDSSTGNTIYF.

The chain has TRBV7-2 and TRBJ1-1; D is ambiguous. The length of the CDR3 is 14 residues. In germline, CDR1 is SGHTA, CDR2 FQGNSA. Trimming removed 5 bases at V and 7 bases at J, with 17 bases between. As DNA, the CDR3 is TGTGCCAGCAGCCCCCAGCGGACGTTACTTGAAGCTTTCTTT. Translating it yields CASSPQRTLLEAFF.

This CDR3 reads CASSSYSGYTQYF. The CDR3, as DNA: TGTGCCAGCAGTTCCTATTCGGGGTACACGCAGTATTTT. The J gene is TRBJ2-3, the V gene TRBV27, with TRBD2 as a possible D gene (5 bases). CDR3 length: 13 residues. Germline V gives CDR1 MNHEY, CDR2 SMNVEV (reference sequence). V was clipped by 4 bases and J by 9 bases, with 14 bases between them.

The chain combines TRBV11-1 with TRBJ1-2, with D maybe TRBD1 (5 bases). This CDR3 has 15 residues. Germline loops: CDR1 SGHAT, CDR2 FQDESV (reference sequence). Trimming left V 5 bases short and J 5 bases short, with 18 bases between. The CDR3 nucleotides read TGTGCCAGCAGCCACACCGGGACCCCGGGTTATGGCTACACCTTC. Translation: CASSHTGTPGYGYTF.

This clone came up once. In DNA form, the CDR3 reads TGTGCCAGCAGTGACCGACTAGCGGGGGGCCTGGATACGCAGTATTTT. Translation: CASSDRLAGGLDTQYF. The chain combines TRBV6-1 with TRBJ2-3; the match to TRBD2 covers 13 bases. Germline assignment: CDR1 MNHNS and CDR2 SASEGT. V trimming: 3 bases; J trimming: 6 bases; junction bases outside the gene matches: 6. The CDR3 is 16 residues long.

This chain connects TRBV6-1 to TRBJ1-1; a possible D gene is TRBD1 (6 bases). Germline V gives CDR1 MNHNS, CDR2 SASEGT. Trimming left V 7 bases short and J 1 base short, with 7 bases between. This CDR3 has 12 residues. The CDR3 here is CASKQGNTEAFF. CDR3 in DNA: TGTGCCAGCAAACAGGGGAACACTGAAGCTTTCTTT.

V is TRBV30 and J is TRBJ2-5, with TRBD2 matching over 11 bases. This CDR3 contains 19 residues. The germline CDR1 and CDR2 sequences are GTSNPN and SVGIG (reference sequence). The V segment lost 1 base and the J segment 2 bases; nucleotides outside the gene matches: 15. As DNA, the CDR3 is TGTGCCTGGAGTGCAAGGTTGTGGGCTAGCGGGGGGTCTCAAGAGACCCAGTACTTC. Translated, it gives CAWSARLWASGGSQETQYF.

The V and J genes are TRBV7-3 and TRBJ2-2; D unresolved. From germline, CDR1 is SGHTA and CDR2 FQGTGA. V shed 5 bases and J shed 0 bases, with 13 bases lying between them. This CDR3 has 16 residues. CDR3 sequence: CASSTYRTANTGELFF. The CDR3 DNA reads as TGTGCCAGCAGCACTTACCGGACGGCGAACACCGGGGAGCTGTTTTTT.

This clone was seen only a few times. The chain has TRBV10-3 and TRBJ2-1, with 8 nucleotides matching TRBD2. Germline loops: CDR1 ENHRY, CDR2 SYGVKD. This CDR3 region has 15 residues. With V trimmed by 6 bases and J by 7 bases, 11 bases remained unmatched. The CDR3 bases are TGTGCCATCAGCCCAGCCGCAGCGGGGGTAAATGAGCAGTTCTTC. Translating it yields CAISPAAAGVNEQFF.

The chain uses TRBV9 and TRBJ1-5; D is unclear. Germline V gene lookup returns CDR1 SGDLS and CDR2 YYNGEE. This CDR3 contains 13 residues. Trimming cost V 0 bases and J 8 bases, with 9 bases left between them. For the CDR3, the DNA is TGTGCCAGCAGCGTAGACGAAGGGAAGCCCCAGCATTTT. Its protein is CASSVDEGKPQHF.

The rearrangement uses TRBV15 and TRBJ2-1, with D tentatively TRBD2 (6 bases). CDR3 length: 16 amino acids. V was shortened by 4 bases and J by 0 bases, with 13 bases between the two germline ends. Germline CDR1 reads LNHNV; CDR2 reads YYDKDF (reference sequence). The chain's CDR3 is CATSIKRAPSYNEQFF. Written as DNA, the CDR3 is TGTGCCACCAGCATTAAGCGGGCCCCCTCCTACAATGAGCAGTTCTTC.

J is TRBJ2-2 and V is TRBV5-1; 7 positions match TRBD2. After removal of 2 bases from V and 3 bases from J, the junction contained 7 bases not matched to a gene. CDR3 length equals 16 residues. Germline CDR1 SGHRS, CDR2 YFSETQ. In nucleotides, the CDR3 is TGCGCCAGCAGCTTACTGGCGGGGGACTACACCGGGGAGCTGTTTTTT. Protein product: CASSLLAGDYTGELFF. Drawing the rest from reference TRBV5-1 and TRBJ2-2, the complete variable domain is KAGVTQTPRYLIKTRGQQVTLSCSPISGHRSVSWYQQTPGQGLQFLFEYFSETQRNKGNFPGRFSGRQFSNSRSEMNVSTLELGDSALYLCASSLLAGDYTGELFFGEGSRLTVL.